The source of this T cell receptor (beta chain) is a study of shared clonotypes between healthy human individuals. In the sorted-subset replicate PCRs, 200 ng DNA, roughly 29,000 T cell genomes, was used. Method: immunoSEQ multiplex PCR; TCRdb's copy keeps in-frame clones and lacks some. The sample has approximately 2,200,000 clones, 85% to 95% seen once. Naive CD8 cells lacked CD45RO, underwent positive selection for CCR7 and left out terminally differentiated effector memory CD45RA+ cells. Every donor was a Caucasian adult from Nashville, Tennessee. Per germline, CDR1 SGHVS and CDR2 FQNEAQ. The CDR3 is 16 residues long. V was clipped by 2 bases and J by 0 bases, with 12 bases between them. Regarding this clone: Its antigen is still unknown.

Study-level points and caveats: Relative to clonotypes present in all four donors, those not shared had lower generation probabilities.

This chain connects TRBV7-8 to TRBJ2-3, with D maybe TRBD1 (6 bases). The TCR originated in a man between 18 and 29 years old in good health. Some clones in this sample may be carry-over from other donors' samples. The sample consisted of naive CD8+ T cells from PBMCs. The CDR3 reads CASSLFWGHSTDTQYF. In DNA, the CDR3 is TGTGCCAGCAGCTTATTCTGGGGGCATAGCACAGATACGCAGTATTTT.